This TCR beta chain came from a study of blood T cell repertoires in COVID-19. The overall study: Acute-phase and convalescent COVID-19 samples originated in the United States, Italy and Spain.

The V end lost 2 bases, the J end lost 1 base, and 20 bases lay between the germline ends. Per germline, CDR1 SGHTA and CDR2 FQGNSA. The CDR3 runs to 19 residues. The Seattle patients, enrolled during active infection, were followed longitudinally. In the source study's methods: The authors estimated nucleated cell counts from reference gene primer amplification. Generated by immunoSEQ multiplex PCR, the TCRdb table keeps only in-frame clones and is missing some. That table is the source of V, J and clone size, and D and trimming were worked out from the DNA. The data show 250,000 to 350,000 clones, 80% to 85% seen once. This clone has only a few counts.

Material: peripheral blood. The chain carries TRBV7-2 and TRBJ1-4; D is uncertain. This clonotype was obtained from a person aged 65 to 79 with COVID-19, enrolled during active disease. The CDR3 bases are TGTGCCAGCAGCTTAAAACCCCCGGGTTCCCCTCAAACTAATGAAAAACTGTTTTTT. The encoded protein is CASSLKPPGSPQTNEKLFF.